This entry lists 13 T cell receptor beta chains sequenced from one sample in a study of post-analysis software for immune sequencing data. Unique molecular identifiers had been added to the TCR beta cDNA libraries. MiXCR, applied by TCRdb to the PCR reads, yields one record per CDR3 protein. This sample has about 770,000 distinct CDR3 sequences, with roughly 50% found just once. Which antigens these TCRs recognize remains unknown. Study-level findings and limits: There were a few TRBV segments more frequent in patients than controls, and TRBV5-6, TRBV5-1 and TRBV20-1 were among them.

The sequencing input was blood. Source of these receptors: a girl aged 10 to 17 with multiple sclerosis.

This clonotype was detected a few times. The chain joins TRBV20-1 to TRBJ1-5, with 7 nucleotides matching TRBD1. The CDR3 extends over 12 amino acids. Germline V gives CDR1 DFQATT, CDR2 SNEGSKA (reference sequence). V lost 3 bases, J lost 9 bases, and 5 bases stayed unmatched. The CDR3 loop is CSASEGGPPQHF. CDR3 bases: TGCAGTGCTAGCGAAGGGGGCCCGCCCCAGCATTTT.

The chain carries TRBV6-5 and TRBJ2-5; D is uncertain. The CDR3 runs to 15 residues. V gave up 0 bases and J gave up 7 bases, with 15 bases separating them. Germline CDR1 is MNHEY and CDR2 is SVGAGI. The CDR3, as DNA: TGTGCCAGCAGTTACTCGATTGCGCAACATGGGACCCAGTACTTC. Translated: CASSYSIAQHGTQYF.

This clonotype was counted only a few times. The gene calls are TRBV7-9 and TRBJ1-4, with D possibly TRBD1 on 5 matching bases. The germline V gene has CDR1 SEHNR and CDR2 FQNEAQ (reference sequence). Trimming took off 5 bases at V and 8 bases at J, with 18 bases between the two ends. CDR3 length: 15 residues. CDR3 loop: CASSTSGALGEKLFF. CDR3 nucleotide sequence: TGTGCCAGCAGCACCTCCGGGGCGCTAGGGGAAAAACTGTTTTTT.

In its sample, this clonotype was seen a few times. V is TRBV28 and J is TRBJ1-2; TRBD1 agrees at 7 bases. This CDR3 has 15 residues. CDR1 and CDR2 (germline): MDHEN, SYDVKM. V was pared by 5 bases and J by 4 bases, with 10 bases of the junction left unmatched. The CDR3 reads CASSIPGQFSYGYTF. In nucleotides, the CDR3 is TGTGCCAGCAGTATACCGGGACAGTTTAGCTATGGCTACACCTTC.

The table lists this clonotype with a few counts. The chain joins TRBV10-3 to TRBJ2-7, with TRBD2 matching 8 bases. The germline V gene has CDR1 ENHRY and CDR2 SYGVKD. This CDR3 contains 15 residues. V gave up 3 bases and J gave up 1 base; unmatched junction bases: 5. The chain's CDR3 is CAISDRVAGSYEQYF. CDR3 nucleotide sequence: TGTGCCATCAGTGACCGGGTAGCGGGATCCTACGAGCAGTACTTC.

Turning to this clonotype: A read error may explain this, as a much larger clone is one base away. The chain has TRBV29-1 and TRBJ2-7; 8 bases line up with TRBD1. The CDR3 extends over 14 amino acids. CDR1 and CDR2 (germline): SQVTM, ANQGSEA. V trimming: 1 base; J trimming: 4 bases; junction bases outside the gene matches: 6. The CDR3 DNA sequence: TGCAGCGTTGAAGCCGGACAGGGCACGTACGAGCAGTACTTC. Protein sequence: CSVEAGQGTYEQYF.

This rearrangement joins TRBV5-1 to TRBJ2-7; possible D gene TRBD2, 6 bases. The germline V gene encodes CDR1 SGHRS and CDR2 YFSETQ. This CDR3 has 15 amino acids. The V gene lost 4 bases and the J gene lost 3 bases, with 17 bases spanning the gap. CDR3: CASSAGRTNFYEQYF. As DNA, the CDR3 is TGCGCCAGCAGCGCGGGACGGACGAACTTCTACGAGCAGTACTTC.

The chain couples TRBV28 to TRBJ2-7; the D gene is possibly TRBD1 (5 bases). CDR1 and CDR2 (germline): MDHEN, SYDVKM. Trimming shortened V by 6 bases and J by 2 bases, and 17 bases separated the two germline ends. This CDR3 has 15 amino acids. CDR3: CASRALQAPTYEQYF. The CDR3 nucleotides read TGTGCCAGCAGGGCCCTACAGGCGCCTACCTACGAGCAGTACTTC.

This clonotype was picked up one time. CDR3 in amino acids: CASSVERGETQYF. CDR3 bases: TGTGCCAGCAGCGTAGAGCGAGGAGAGACCCAGTACTTC. The rearrangement joins TRBV9 to TRBJ2-5; no clear D. The length of the CDR3 is 13 residues. V was shortened by 0 bases and J by 4 bases, with 7 bases between the two germline ends. Germline V gene lookup returns CDR1 SGDLS and CDR2 YYNGEE.

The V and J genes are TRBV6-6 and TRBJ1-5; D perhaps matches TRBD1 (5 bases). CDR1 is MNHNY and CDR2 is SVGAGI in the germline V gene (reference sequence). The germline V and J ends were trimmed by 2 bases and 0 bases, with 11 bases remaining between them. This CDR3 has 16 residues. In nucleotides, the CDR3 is TGTGCCAGCAGTTACATTTGGGGCGGTAGCAATCAGCCCCAGCATTTT. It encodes CASSYIWGGSNQPQHF.

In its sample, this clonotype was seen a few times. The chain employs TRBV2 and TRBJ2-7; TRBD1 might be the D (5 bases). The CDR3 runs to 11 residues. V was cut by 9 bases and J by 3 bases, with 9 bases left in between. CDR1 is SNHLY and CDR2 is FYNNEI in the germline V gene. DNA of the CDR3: TGTGCCAGTTTCGACAGCTACGAGCAGTACTTC. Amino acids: CASFDSYEQYF.

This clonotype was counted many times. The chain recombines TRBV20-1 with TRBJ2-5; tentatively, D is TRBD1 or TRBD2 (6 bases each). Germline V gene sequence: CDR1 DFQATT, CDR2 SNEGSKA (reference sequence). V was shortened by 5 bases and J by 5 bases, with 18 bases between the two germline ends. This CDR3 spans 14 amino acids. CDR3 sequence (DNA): TGCAGTGCTGGATGGACTGAAGGGGGGGAGACCCAGTACTTC. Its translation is CSAGWTEGGETQYF.

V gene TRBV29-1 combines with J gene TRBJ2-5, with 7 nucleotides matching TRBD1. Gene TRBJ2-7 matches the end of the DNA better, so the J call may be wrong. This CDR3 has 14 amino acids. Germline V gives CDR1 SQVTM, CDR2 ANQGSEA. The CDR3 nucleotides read TGCAGCGTCGTGAGACAGGGACCCCCCTACGAGCAGTACTTC. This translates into CSVVRQGPPYEQYF.